Listed here are 10 T cell receptor beta chains from one sample, sequenced in a study of response to subunit inactivated influenza vaccine. One entry per CDR3 protein, called by TCRdb with MiXCR from the RT-PCR reads. The sample lists 500,000 or so distinct CDR3 sequences; approximately 15% were seen once. The material was CD4+ T cells sorted from PBMCs, obtained around 2 years after vaccination. The receptors were gathered from a man between 50 and 75 years old who received an inactivated influenza vaccine.

Ten or more counts support this clonotype. The CDR3 spells CASSQEPGQGYNSPLHF. In nucleotides, the CDR3 is TGCGCCAGCAGCCAAGAGCCTGGACAGGGCTATAATTCACCCCTCCACTTT. V is TRBV4-3 and J is TRBJ1-6; 8 nucleotides align to TRBD1. CDR1 and CDR2 from the germline V gene are LGHNA and YSLEER. The CDR3 covers 17 residues. With V trimmed by 0 bases and J by 3 bases, 4 bases remained unmatched.

The gene calls are TRBV18 and TRBJ2-7; 9 bases align to TRBD2. Per the germline V gene, CDR1 is KGHSH and CDR2 is LQKENI. After removal of 4 bases from V and 5 bases from J, the junction contained 6 bases not matched to a gene. CDR3 length: 14 amino acids. This CDR3 is CASSRSGLADEQYF. The CDR3 DNA is TGTGCCAGCTCACGATCGGGACTAGCTGACGAGCAGTACTTC.

This clonotype was counted only a few times. The V call is TRBV28, the J call TRBJ2-2, with TRBD1 identical over 7 bases. V lost 6 bases and J lost 4; bases outside the gene matches: 11. CDR1 is MDHEN, CDR2 SYDVKM, per germline. The CDR3 runs 16 residues. CDR3 amino acids: CASSPLTGTGTGELFF. The CDR3 nucleotides are TGTGCCAGCAGCCCTTTGACAGGGACGGGCACCGGGGAGCTGTTTTTT.

This clonotype occurred a few times. V usage is TRBV10-3 and J usage is TRBJ2-7; a weak D match, TRBD1 (5 bases). Germline assignment: CDR1 ENHRY and CDR2 SYGVKD. The CDR3 sequence is 11 residues long. Trimming cost V 6 bases and J 3 bases, with 6 bases left between them. The CDR3 spells CAIRGDYEQYF. In nucleotides, the CDR3 is TGTGCCATCAGAGGGGACTACGAGCAGTACTTC.

The chain is built from TRBV6-5 and TRBJ2-2; the D is unclear. Trimming took off 3 bases at V and 6 bases at J, with 8 bases between the two ends. The CDR3 runs 13 residues. The V gene's germline CDR1 is MNHEY and CDR2 SVGAGI. CDR3 in amino acids: CASSYRPPGELFF. In DNA, the CDR3 is TGTGCCAGCAGTTATCGTCCCCCCGGGGAGCTGTTTTTT.

In its sample, this clonotype was seen a few times. V gene TRBV11-3 combines with J gene TRBJ2-3, with D possibly being TRBD1 (6 bases). This CDR3 spans 16 amino acids. The germline V gene encodes CDR1 SGHNT and CDR2 YENEEA. V dropped 6 bases and J dropped 2 bases, with 18 bases sitting between them. The CDR3 is CASSAGTRGVTDTQYF. The CDR3 nucleotides read TGTGCCAGCAGTGCCGGGACACGAGGAGTCACAGATACGCAGTATTTT. The full variable domain, rest sourced from reference TRBV11-3 and TRBJ2-3, is EAGVVQSPRYKIIEKKQPVAFWCNPISGHNTLYWYLQNLGQGPELLIRYENEEAVDDSQLPKDRFSAERLKGVDSTLKIQPAELGDSAVYLCASSAGTRGVTDTQYFGPGTRLTVL.

This clonotype has a handful of counts. This sequence joins TRBV20-1 and TRBJ1-6, with D perhaps matching TRBD1 (5 bases). Deletions cut 6 bases from V and 1 base from J, with 13 bases between. The CDR3 has 15 residues. Germline V gene lookup returns CDR1 DFQATT and CDR2 SNEGSKA (reference sequence). CDR3 DNA sequence: TGCAGTGCCAGGGAGGAAGGGTCCTATAATTCACCCCTCCACTTT. Residues: CSAREEGSYNSPLHF.

The CDR3 region is CATVRTVSSYEQYF. CDR3 in DNA: TGTGCCACCGTCAGGACGGTTAGCTCCTACGAGCAGTACTTC. This chain connects TRBV28 to TRBJ2-7, with D unclear. The V end was cut by 10 bases, the J end by 0 bases, with 16 bases between. The CDR3 runs to 14 residues. Germline CDR1 reads MDHEN; CDR2 reads SYDVKM.

The rearrangement joins TRBV6-1 to TRBJ1-6; perhaps TRBD1 as D (6 bases). The ends were cut back, 6 bases at V and 11 bases at J, with 23 bases in the middle. The CDR3 has 16 amino acids. Germline V CDR1 and CDR2: MNHNS, SASEGT. This CDR3 reads CASRGAGGLSGTPLHF. CDR3 coding DNA: TGTGCCAGCAGGGGGGCAGGCGGATTATCGGGAACACCCCTCCACTTT.

This clonotype was seen repeatedly, ten times or more. J is TRBJ2-1 and V is TRBV20-1, with D hard to call. The CDR3 covers 13 residues. V lost 6 bases and J lost 4, with 13 bases in between. CDR1 DFQATT and CDR2 SNEGSKA come from the germline V gene (reference sequence). The CDR3 DNA reads as TGCAGTGCGGATTTTGGACCGTACAATGAGCAGTTCTTC. Translating gives CSADFGPYNEQFF.